This T cell receptor beta chain was captured in a study of T-cell reconstitution after alpha-beta-depleted transplantation in children. The CDR3 sequence is 16 residues long. Germline CDR1 is LGHNT and CDR2 is FRNRAP. After removal of 0 bases from V and 6 bases from J, the junction contained 8 bases not matched to a gene. The TCRbeta library incorporated unique molecular identifiers. Using its own MiXCR run on the PCR reads, TCRdb lists one record per CDR3 protein. In the table there are approximately 520,000 distinct CDR3 sequences, 10% to 12% of which are singletons. Of note for this clonotype: Its target is not known.

Study findings and constraints: As was reported, about two months after transplant, alpha-beta T cells came from several hundred expanded graft clones. Hyperexpanded clones declined; after one year, newly produced T cells mostly supplied diversity. Surviving recipient T cells and intrathymic progenitors accounted for some patients' high TCRbeta diversity at day 60.

This chain joins TRBV12-5 and TRBJ2-1; 7 bases are shared with TRBD2. The clonotype originates from a female patient aged 2-15 years who had a stem cell transplant for aplastic anemia, so the T cells may come from the graft donor. Sample: PBMCs, mostly from graft donor cells, taken 180 days after TCRalphabeta/CD19-depleted stem cell transplant. In DNA form, the CDR3 reads TGTGCTAGTGGTTTGGTAGTGGGACTAACCCCCAATGAGCAGTTCTTC. Its translation is CASGLVVGLTPNEQFF.